This TCR beta chain was sequenced during a study of cytomegalovirus exposure and HLA in healthy donors. On the study more broadly: From some 180 million T cells, an earlier analysis saw 120 million or so unique TCR beta sequences. Findings and caveats of the study: One variant, a missense change in DCLRE1C, was linked in a later analysis to TCR beta V- and J-gene trimming.

As concerns this clone: Antigen specificity is unknown. This CDR3 is also generated by other DNA sequences in the sample.

60 Vbeta and 13 Jbeta primers were used in PCR. Libraries were prepared by immunoSEQ multiplex PCR; TCRdb keeps only in-frame clonotypes and omits some of them. The table includes approximately 190,000 clones, around 80% detected once. Healthy bone marrow donors formed the donor group. Looked up from germline, CDR1 is SGHTA and CDR2 is FQGNSA. The J segment lost 7 bases and the V segment lost 5 bases, leaving 5 bases of the junction unmatched. The CDR3 totals 14 residues. The specimen was PBMCs. This chain links TRBV7-2 with TRBJ2-7; 13 positions match TRBD2. This receptor was identified in a man aged 35-49 years in good health and CMV-seropositive. The CDR3, as DNA: TGTGCCAGCAGCCCGGGACTAGCGGGGTATGAGCAGTACTTC. Translating gives CASSPGLAGYEQYF. The full variable domain, its missing parts supplied by reference TRBV7-2 and TRBJ2-7, is GAGVSQSPSNKVTEKGKDVELRCDPISGHTALYWYRQSLGQGLEFLIYFQGNSAPDKSGLPSDRFSAERTGGSVSTLTIQRTQQEDSAVYLCASSPGLAGYEQYFGPGTRLTVT.